These T cell receptor beta chains were read from a single sample in a study of T cells after yellow fever vaccination. TCRdb redid the calling of the 5' RACE reads with MiXCR, one entry per CDR3 protein. The sample has over 200,000 distinct CDR3 sequences; about 7% are singletons. Here the sequenced sample was CD4+ T cells sorted from PBMCs, taken on the day of the yellow fever booster vaccination. The source of these receptors is a man between 25 and 39 years old who received the YFV17D yellow fever vaccine. CDR3s include the opening cysteine and the closing phenylalanine or tryptophan. A D gene is named only where the DNA matches it firmly. Not every row has a clone size; where given, it reads once, few, many or a size class.

J gene | clone size | D gene | V gene | CDR3 protein | CDR3 DNA
TRBJ2-7 | few | NA | TRBV7-2 | CASSLSSGGSTNYEQYF | TGTGCCAGCAGCTTAAGTTCTGGGGGTTCCACTAACTACGAGCAGTACTTC
TRBJ2-5 | NA | TRBD1 | TRBV5-6 | CASSSLDRVGTQYF | TGTGCCAGCAGCTCACTTGACAGGGTTGGGACCCAGTACTTC
TRBJ1-2 | many | NA | TRBV7-2 | CASSLNRANYGYTF | TGTGCCAGCAGCTTAAATCGGGCTAACTATGGCTACACCTTC
TRBJ2-7 | NA | NA | TRBV6-5 | CASSYSQLDSYEQYF | TGTGCCAGCAGTTATTCCCAACTTGACTCCTACGAGCAGTACTTC
TRBJ2-7 | many | NA | TRBV20-1 | CSGAVDSPSYEQYF | TGCAGTGGGGCCGTTGACAGTCCTTCCTACGAGCAGTACTTC
TRBJ2-5 | NA | NA | TRBV18 | CASSPFREETQYF | TGTGCCAGCTCACCATTCCGAGAAGAGACCCAGTACTTC
TRBJ2-5 | NA | NA | TRBV7-2 | CASSAGGTVETQYF | TGTGCCAGCAGCGCCGGCGGGACGGTAGAGACCCAGTACTTC
TRBJ2-7 | NA | TRBD2 | TRBV24-1 | CATASGDRYEQYF | TGTGCCACCGCTAGCGGAGACCGCTACGAGCAGTACTTC
TRBJ2-1 | few | TRBD2 | TRBV20-1 | CSYQRGRSYNEQFF | TGCAGTTACCAGCGGGGACGCTCCTACAATGAGCAGTTCTTC
TRBJ2-2 | many | NA | TRBV7-7 | CASSILANTGELFF | TGTGCCAGCAGCATACTAGCGAACACCGGGGAGCTGTTTTTT
TRBJ2-5 | few | TRBD2 | TRBV12-3/TRBV12-4 | CASSGGGVETQYF | TGTGCCAGCAGTGGGGGGGGTGTAGAGACCCAGTACTTC
TRBJ2-7 | few | NA | TRBV7-9 | CASSLDSRYEQYF | TGTGCCAGCAGCTTGGACAGCCGATACGAGCAGTACTTC
TRBJ2-1 | few | TRBD2 | TRBV20-1 | CSAKAGGTYNEQFF | TGCAGTGCTAAAGCGGGAGGGACATACAATGAGCAGTTCTTC
TRBJ2-1 | NA | NA | TRBV20-1 | CSADPGSSSYNEQFF | TGCAGTGCAGACCCAGGGAGTTCCTCCTACAATGAGCAGTTCTTC
TRBJ2-3 | few | NA | TRBV7-2 | CASSSQRDTQYF | TGTGCCAGCAGTTCCCAGCGGGATACGCAGTATTTT
TRBJ2-3 | NA | NA | TRBV7-2 | CASSEGYFSTDTQYF | TGTGCCAGCAGCGAAGGGTATTTTAGCACAGATACGCAGTATTTT
TRBJ2-1 | few | TRBD2 | TRBV29-1 | CSVTSGSYNEQFF | TGCAGCGTTACTAGCGGGAGCTACAATGAGCAGTTCTTC
TRBJ2-1 | many | TRBD2 | TRBV19 | CASSQGLAGGLNEQFF | TGTGCCAGTAGCCAGGGACTAGCGGGAGGCTTAAATGAGCAGTTCTTC
TRBJ2-7 | NA | NA | TRBV6-1 | CASTPRGPSSYEQYF | TGTGCCAGCACTCCACGGGGGCCCTCCTCCTACGAGCAGTACTTC
TRBJ2-2 | NA | TRBD1 | TRBV27 | CASRAGQGAVGELFF | TGTGCCAGCAGAGCGGGACAGGGGGCGGTCGGGGAGCTGTTTTTT
TRBJ2-7 | few | TRBD2 | TRBV5-1 | CASSGTPSGTDFYEQYF | TGCGCCAGCAGCGGCACCCCTAGCGGAACCGACTTCTACGAGCAGTACTTC
TRBJ2-7 | NA | TRBD1 | TRBV6-5 | CASSYRTGGNEQYF | TGTGCCAGCAGTTATCGGACAGGGGGCAACGAGCAGTACTTC
TRBJ1-1 | NA | TRBD1 | TRBV12-3/TRBV12-4 | CASSVETGGNTEAFF | TGTGCCAGCAGTGTGGAGACAGGGGGGAACACTGAAGCTTTCTTT
TRBJ2-7 | NA | NA | TRBV10-2 | CASSHYDEQYF | TGCGCCAGCAGTCACTACGACGAGCAGTACTTC
TRBJ2-1 | few | NA | TRBV3-1 | CASSQATGDEQFF | TGTGCCAGCAGCCAAGCAACGGGAGATGAGCAGTTCTTC
TRBJ2-1 | few | TRBD2 | TRBV20-1 | CSARGASGTDNEQFF | TGCAGTGCTAGAGGGGCTAGCGGAACAGACAATGAGCAGTTCTTC
TRBJ2-2 | few | TRBD1 | TRBV19 | CASTDRENTGELFF | TGTGCCAGTACTGACAGGGAGAACACCGGGGAGCTGTTTTTT
TRBJ2-2 | many | TRBD2 | TRBV5-5 | CASSRTSGTGELFF | TGTGCCAGCAGCCGGACTAGTGGGACCGGGGAGCTGTTTTTT
TRBJ2-7 | NA | TRBD2 | TRBV5-4 | CASSLLAGGRNEQYF | TGTGCCAGCAGCTTGCTAGCGGGAGGGCGAAACGAGCAGTACTTC
TRBJ2-7 | many | NA | TRBV20-1 | CSARPTGYEQYF | TGCAGTGCGCGACCGACGGGTTACGAGCAGTACTTC
TRBJ2-2 | NA | TRBD1 | TRBV20-1 | CSASTGQGTGELFF | TGCAGTGCTAGTACGGGACAGGGGACCGGGGAGCTGTTTTTT
TRBJ2-7 | NA | TRBD2 | TRBV4-3 | CASSQDPGLAGGYEQYF | TGCGCCAGCAGCCAAGACCCCGGACTAGCGGGAGGGTACGAGCAGTACTTC
TRBJ1-6 | NA | TRBD1 | TRBV10-2 | CASSPSRQGLDSPLHF | TGCGCCAGCAGTCCCTCCCGACAGGGACTTGATTCACCCCTCCACTTT
TRBJ2-1 | many | TRBD2 | TRBV20-1 | CSARDRSGRATEQFF | TGCAGTGCTAGAGATCGGAGCGGGAGGGCCACTGAGCAGTTCTTC
TRBJ1-5 | many | NA | TRBV5-1 | CARPTLGKPQHF | TGCGCCAGACCTACTTTGGGGAAGCCCCAGCATTTT
TRBJ2-3 | NA | NA | TRBV5-4 | CASSLRGATDTQYF | TGTGCCAGCAGCTTGAGAGGGGCTACAGATACGCAGTATTTT
TRBJ2-7 | many | NA | TRBV9 | CASSPGGRFSYEQYF | TGTGCCAGCAGCCCAGGTGGACGATTCTCCTACGAGCAGTACTTC
TRBJ2-3 | many | TRBD1 | TRBV7-3 | CASSSMDRGLTDTQYF | TGTGCCAGCAGCTCTATGGACAGGGGACTCACAGATACGCAGTATTTT
TRBJ2-1 | many | TRBD2 | TRBV20-1 | CSATYSGGKYNEQFF | TGCAGTGCTACCTATAGCGGGGGTAAATACAATGAGCAGTTCTTC
TRBJ2-7 | NA | TRBD2 | TRBV20-1 | CSAEASSGSRGYEQYF | TGCAGTGCCGAAGCCTCTAGCGGGAGCCGGGGTTACGAGCAGTACTTC
TRBJ1-2 | few | NA | TRBV7-8 | CASSSAVRGAYGYTF | TGTGCCAGCAGCTCCGCAGTCCGGGGAGCCTATGGCTACACCTTC
TRBJ2-1 | NA | NA | TRBV6-1 | CASSQPRGGGVDEQFF | TGTGCCAGCAGCCAACCCCGTGGAGGTGGCGTGGATGAGCAGTTCTTC
TRBJ1-5 | NA | NA | TRBV28 | CASNTANQPQHF | TGTGCCAGCAACACTGCTAATCAGCCCCAGCATTTT
TRBJ2-3 | few | TRBD2 | TRBV20-1 | CSAPTSGRSTDTQYF | TGCAGTGCTCCCACTAGCGGGAGAAGCACAGATACGCAGTATTTT
TRBJ1-1 | NA | NA | TRBV5-1 | CASSLFWGTEAFF | TGCGCCAGCAGCTTGTTTTGGGGCACTGAAGCTTTCTTT
TRBJ2-3 | NA | NA | TRBV20-1 | CSARGPGKAADTQYF | TGCAGTGCTAGAGGCCCGGGGAAGGCGGCGGATACGCAGTATTTT
TRBJ1-1 | NA | TRBD1 | TRBV20-1 | CSASPQGAEAFF | TGCAGTGCTAGCCCCCAGGGGGCTGAAGCTTTCTTT
TRBJ1-1 | few | NA | TRBV5-1 | CASSPNWGRVVNTEAFF | TGCGCCAGCAGCCCAAATTGGGGCAGGGTGGTGAACACTGAAGCTTTCTTT
TRBJ2-2 | many | NA | TRBV28 | CASSLQLPGELFF | TGTGCCAGCAGTCTTCAGTTGCCCGGGGAGCTGTTTTTT
TRBJ2-3 | many | NA | TRBV2 | CASTERPRGTDTQYF | TGTGCCAGCACTGAACGGCCCAGGGGAACAGATACGCAGTATTTT
TRBJ2-5 | NA | NA | TRBV29-1 | CSAQRNQETQYF | TGCAGCGCACAGAGAAACCAAGAGACCCAGTACTTC
TRBJ2-3 | few | TRBD2 | TRBV18 | CASSPGLAGVRTDTQYF | TGTGCCAGCTCACCGGGACTAGCGGGAGTTCGGACAGATACGCAGTATTTT
TRBJ2-7 | NA | TRBD2 | TRBV18 | CASSPPPSGRGEQYF | TGTGCCAGCTCACCACCGCCTAGCGGGAGAGGGGAGCAGTACTTC